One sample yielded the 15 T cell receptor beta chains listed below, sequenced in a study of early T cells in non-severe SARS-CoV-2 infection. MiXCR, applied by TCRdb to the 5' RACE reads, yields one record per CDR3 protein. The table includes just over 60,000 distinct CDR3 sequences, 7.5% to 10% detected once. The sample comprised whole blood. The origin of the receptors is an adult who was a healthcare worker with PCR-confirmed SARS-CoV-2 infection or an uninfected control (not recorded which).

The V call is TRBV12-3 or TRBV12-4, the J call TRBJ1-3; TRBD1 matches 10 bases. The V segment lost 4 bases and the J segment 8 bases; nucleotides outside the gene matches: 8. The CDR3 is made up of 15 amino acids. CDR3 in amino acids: CASSSPRDRGDTIYF. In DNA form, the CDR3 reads TGTGCCAGCAGTTCCCCCCGGGACAGGGGCGACACCATATATTTT.

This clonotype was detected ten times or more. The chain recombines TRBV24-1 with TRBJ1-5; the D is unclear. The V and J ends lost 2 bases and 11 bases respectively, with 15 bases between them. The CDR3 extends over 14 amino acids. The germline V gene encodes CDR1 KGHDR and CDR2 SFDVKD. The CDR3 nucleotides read TGTGCCACCAGTGATTCGGAGGGTCTAATGGCCCAGCATTTT. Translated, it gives CATSDSEGLMAQHF.

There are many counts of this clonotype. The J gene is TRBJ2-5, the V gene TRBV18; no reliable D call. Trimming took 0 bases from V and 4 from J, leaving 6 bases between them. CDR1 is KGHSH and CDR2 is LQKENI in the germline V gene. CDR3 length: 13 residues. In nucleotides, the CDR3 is TGTGCCAGCTCACCACCGGTTGCAGAGACCCAGTACTTC. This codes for CASSPPVAETQYF.

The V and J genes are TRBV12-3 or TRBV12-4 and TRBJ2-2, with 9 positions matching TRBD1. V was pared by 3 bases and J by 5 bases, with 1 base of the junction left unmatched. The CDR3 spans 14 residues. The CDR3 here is CASSLTGGTGELFF. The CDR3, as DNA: TGTGCCAGCAGTTTGACAGGGGGGACCGGGGAGCTGTTTTTT.

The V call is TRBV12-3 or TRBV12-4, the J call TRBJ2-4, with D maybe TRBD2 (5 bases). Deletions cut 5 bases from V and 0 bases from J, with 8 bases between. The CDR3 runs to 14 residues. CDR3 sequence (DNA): TGTGCCAGCAGTGAAACTAGAGCCAAAAACATTCAGTACTTC. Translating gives CASSETRAKNIQYF.

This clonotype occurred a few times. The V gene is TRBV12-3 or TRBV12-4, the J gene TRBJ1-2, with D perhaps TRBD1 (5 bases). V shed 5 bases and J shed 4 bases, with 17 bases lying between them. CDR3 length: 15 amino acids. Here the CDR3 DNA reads TGTGCCAGCAGTGTACAACCGACAGTGCGCTATGGCTACACCTTC. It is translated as CASSVQPTVRYGYTF.

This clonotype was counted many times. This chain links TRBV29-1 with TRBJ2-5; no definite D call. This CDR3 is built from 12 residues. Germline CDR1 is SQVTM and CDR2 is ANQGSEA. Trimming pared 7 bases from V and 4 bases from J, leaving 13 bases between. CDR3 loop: CSADANGETQYF. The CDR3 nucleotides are TGCAGCGCGGACGCCAACGGAGAGACCCAGTACTTC.

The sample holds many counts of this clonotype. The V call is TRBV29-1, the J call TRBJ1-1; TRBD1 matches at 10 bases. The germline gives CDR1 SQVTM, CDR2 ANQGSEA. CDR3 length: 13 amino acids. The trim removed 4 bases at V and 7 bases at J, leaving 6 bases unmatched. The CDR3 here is CSVVGTGAVEAFF. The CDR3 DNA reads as TGCAGCGTTGTCGGGACAGGGGCAGTTGAAGCTTTCTTT.

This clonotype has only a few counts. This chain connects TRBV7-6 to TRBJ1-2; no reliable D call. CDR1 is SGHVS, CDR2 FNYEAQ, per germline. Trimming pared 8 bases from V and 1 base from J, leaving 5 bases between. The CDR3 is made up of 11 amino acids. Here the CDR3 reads CASGSNYGYTF. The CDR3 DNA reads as TGTGCCAGCGGCAGTAACTATGGCTACACCTTC.

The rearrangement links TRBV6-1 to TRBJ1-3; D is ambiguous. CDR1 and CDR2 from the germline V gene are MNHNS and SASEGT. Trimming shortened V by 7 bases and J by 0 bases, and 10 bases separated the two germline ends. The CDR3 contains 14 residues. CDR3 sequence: CASTRLSSGNTIYF. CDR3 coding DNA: TGTGCCAGCACCAGGCTTTCCTCTGGAAACACCATATATTTT.

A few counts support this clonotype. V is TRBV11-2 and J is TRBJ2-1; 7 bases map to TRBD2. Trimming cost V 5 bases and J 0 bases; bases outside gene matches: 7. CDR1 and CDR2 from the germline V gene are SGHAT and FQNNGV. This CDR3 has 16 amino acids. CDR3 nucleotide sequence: TGTGCCAGCAGCCCCTTCGGGAGGACCTCCTACAATGAGCAGTTCTTC. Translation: CASSPFGRTSYNEQFF.

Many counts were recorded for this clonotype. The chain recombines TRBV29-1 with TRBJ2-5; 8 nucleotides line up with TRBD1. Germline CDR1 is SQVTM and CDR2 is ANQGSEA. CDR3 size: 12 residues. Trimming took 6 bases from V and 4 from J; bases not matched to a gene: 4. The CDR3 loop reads CSVRTGGETQYF. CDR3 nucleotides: TGCAGCGTACGAACAGGGGGAGAGACCCAGTACTTC.

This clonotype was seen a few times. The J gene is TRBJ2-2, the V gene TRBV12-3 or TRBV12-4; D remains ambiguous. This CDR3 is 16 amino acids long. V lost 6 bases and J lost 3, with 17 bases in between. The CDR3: CASRPTEPQDTGELFF. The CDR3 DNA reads TGTGCCAGCAGACCTACAGAGCCCCAGGACACCGGGGAGCTGTTTTTT.

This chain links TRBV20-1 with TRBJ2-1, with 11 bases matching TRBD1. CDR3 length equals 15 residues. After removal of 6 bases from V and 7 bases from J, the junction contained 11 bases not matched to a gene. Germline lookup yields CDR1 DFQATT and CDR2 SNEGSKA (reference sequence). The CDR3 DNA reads TGCAGTGCCCCCGGTGGGGACAGGGGGTGGAATGAGCAGTTCTTC. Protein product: CSAPGGDRGWNEQFF.

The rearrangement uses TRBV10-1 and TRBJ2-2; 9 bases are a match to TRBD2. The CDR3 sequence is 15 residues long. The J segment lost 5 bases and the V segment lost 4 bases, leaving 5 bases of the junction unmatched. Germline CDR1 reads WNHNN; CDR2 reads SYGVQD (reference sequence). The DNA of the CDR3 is TGCGCCAGCAGTGGGCTAGCGGGGCCAACCGGGGAGCTGTTTTTT. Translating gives CASSGLAGPTGELFF.